This TCR beta chain was profiled in a study of OX40 agonist ivuxolimab in advanced cancers. Study context: Past anti-PD-1, anti-PD-L1 or anti-CTLA-4 therapy was accepted, and around 40% had received some. Study-wide points: Researchers did not determine the expanded peripheral T cells' antigen specificity. Part of the nonresponder group also had normalized T-cell clonal expansion that was low. The study observed clonal expansion of CD4+ and CD8+ blood T cells by week 6 at 0.1 to 3.0 mg/kg.

Sequencing was performed with immunoSEQ multiplex PCR; in TCRdb, only in-frame clones are kept and a portion is missing. Of under 80,000 clones listed, approximately 81% are singletons. Concerning this clone: Antigen specificity is unknown.

The CDR3 spans 16 residues. Trimming cost V 2 bases and J 5 bases; bases outside gene matches: 4. Germline V gene data show CDR1 as SGHNT and CDR2 as YYREEE (reference sequence). The specimen comprised CD4+ or CD8+ T cells sorted from blood, sampled in a trial of the OX40 agonist ivuxolimab. J is TRBJ2-2 and V is TRBV5-4, with TRBD2 matching 12 bases. The sequence was obtained from an adult with an advanced solid tumor such as melanoma, head and neck, liver or kidney cancer. The CDR3 coding sequence is TGTGCCAGCAGCTTCCTAGCGGGGGGGCGGACCGGGGAGCTGTTTTTT. It yields the protein CASSFLAGGRTGELFF. The complete variable domain, with remaining parts taken from reference TRBV5-4 and TRBJ2-2, reads ETGVTQSPTHLIKTRGQQVTLRCSSQSGHNTVSWYQQALGQGPQFIFQYYREEENGRGNFPPRFSGLQFPNYSSELNVNALELDDSALYLCASSFLAGGRTGELFFGEGSRLTVL.